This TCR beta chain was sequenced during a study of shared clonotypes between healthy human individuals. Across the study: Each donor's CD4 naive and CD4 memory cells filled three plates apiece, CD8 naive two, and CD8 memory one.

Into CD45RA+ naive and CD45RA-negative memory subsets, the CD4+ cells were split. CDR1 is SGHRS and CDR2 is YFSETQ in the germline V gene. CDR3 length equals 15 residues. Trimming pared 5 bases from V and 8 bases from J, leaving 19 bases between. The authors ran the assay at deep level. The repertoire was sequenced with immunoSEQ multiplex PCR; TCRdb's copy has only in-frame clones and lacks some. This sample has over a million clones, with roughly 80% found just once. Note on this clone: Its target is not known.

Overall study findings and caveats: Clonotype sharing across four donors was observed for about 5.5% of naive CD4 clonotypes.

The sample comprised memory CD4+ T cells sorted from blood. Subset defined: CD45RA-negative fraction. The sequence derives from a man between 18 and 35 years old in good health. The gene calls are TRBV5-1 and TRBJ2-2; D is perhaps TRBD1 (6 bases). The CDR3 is CASRSGTTPGGELFF. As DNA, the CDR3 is TGCGCCAGCAGATCAGGGACAACCCCAGGGGGGGAGCTGTTTTTT. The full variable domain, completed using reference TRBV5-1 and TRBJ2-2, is KAGVTQTPRYLIKTRGQQVTLSCSPISGHRSVSWYQQTPGQGLQFLFEYFSETQRNKGNFPGRFSGRQFSNSRSEMNVSTLELGDSALYLCASRSGTTPGGELFFGEGSRLTVL.